The present TCR beta chain was sequenced within a study of blood T cells in healthy people across ages. About the research overall: Template-switching capture recovered about one barcoded beta molecule per two T cells.

Comment on this clonotype: The antigen is undetermined.

General study points: Older age went with lower TCR beta diversity per million T cells, in a roughly linear way. Higher diversity, along with more naive CD4+ cells, distinguished long-lived donors from aged donors.

The ends were cut back, 6 bases at V and 9 bases at J, with 18 bases in the middle. Looked up from germline, CDR1 is MNHEY and CDR2 is SVGAGI. CDR3 length: 13 amino acids. Alongside a J-beta primer mix, a sample-barcoded 5' primer served in a second PCR lasting about 6 to 11 cycles. TCRdb re-called the 5' RACE reads through MiXCR, storing one row per CDR3 protein. The repertoire consists of some 900,000 distinct CDR3 sequences, with under 30% occurring once and the leading ten covering approximately 15%. The chain couples TRBV6-5 to TRBJ2-7; D uncertain. Sequencing used blood. The source of this sequence is a woman aged 80 or over in good health. The DNA of the CDR3 is TGTGCCAGCAGGGAGTCTAGTCGCCACGGGCAGTACTTC. Translated, it gives CASRESSRHGQYF.